This is a list of T cell receptor beta chains from one sample in a study of shared clonotypes between healthy human individuals. This table comes from immunoSEQ multiplex PCR, and its TCRdb copy is limited to in-frame clones, with some not included. The sample holds millions of clones; 85% to 95% are singletons and the top ten take roughly 0.13%. Sequencing used naive CD4+ T cells sorted from blood. These receptors all stem from a man aged 18 to 35 in good health. Both conserved end residues are trimmed from each CDR3.

V gene: TRBV10-3; CDR3 protein: AISQGNNSPLH
V gene: TRBV9; CDR3 protein: ASSPPGAGASSTSF
V gene: TRBV13; CDR3 protein: ASSHLAEDYEQY
V gene: TRBV18; CDR3 protein: ASSHLTGTVNEQY
V gene: TRBV5-4; CDR3 protein: ASSPPSGTDSYNEQF
V gene: TRBV6-5; CDR3 protein: ASSRTSGSVYEQY
V gene: TRBV5-6; CDR3 protein: ASSRDRRADTQY
V gene: TRBV6-5; CDR3 protein: ASSLTAYSNQPQH
V gene: TRBV6-6; CDR3 protein: ASRQGSGEQY
V gene: TRBV6-1; CDR3 protein: ASRRLGGEQY
V gene: TRBV4-1; CDR3 protein: ASSQPTSGGGWGEQF
V gene: TRBV18; CDR3 protein: ASSPPGSIFDRYT
V gene: TRBV10-3; CDR3 protein: ATVQQGSNTEAF
V gene: TRBV10-1; CDR3 protein: ASSPDGFYEQY
V gene: TRBV29-1; CDR3 protein: SVVTSGPTTEAF
V gene: TRBV6-5; CDR3 protein: ASRRRDSQSGEQY
V gene: TRBV6-5; CDR3 protein: ASRSGSFNNEQF
V gene: TRBV27; CDR3 protein: ASSPRQGWEKLF
V gene: TRBV6-1; CDR3 protein: AIKVTELYNSPLH
V gene: TRBV6-1; CDR3 protein: ASSEGRAPYGYT
V gene: TRBV15; CDR3 protein: ATSRLSYSGANVLT
V gene: TRBV11-2; CDR3 protein: ASSPGVQEPQH
V gene: TRBV27; CDR3 protein: ASSKDRPLYNSPLH
V gene: TRBV10-3; CDR3 protein: AISESGMNTEAF
V gene: TRBV6-5; CDR3 protein: ASSTGQGNTDTQY
V gene: TRBV6-5; CDR3 protein: ASRYGTQNSPLH
V gene: TRBV6-5; CDR3 protein: ASSTRETQY
V gene: TRBV7-2; CDR3 protein: ASSLGEGTQY
V gene: TRBV4-1; CDR3 protein: ASSFGQGEGYEQY
V gene: TRBV5-1; CDR3 protein: ASSLAGSGQETQY
V gene: TRBV7-2; CDR3 protein: ASSLAPAGLSYNEQF
V gene: TRBV25-1; CDR3 protein: ASRTDSNEKLF
V gene: TRBV10-3; CDR3 protein: AITWDRAYNEQF
V gene: TRBV19; CDR3 protein: ASTRTGEAF
V gene: TRBV10-3; CDR3 protein: AISALAETTDTQY
V gene: TRBV28; CDR3 protein: ATVGTREQF
V gene: TRBV29-1; CDR3 protein: SVGSGYPRDNQPQH
V gene: TRBV2; CDR3 protein: ASSERREAHNEQF
V gene: TRBV28; CDR3 protein: ASSLRGEQY
V gene: TRBV19; CDR3 protein: ASSQGIGAKNIQY
V gene: TRBV19; CDR3 protein: ASQGGSNTGELF
V gene: TRBV27; CDR3 protein: ASRYTGAKNTEAF
V gene: TRBV5-1; CDR3 protein: ASNGQGSYGYT
V gene: TRBV5-1; CDR3 protein: ASSSTSGGSYEQY
V gene: TRBV7-2; CDR3 protein: ASSYTGTGLVYGYT
V gene: TRBV29-1; CDR3 protein: SVDSGSGADTQY
V gene: TRBV5-1; CDR3 protein: ASSVWTGGNSPLH
V gene: TRBV28; CDR3 protein: ASSPPGSYSPLH
V gene: TRBV2; CDR3 protein: ASNFGAGEYNEQF
V gene: TRBV7-2; CDR3 protein: ASSLSENYGYT
V gene: TRBV4-3; CDR3 protein: ASSKGRGNTIY
V gene: TRBV19; CDR3 protein: ASRRSPTVNTEAF
V gene: TRBV19; CDR3 protein: ATSGLNKNIQY
V gene: TRBV2; CDR3 protein: ASNGRLNTGELF
V gene: TRBV6-6; CDR3 protein: ASSIIHEQY